A single sample gave rise to the 25 T cell receptor beta chains below, sequenced in a study of Ad26.COV2.S vaccination and SARS-CoV-2 variants. Sequencing used immunoSEQ multiplex PCR; TCRdb keeps in-frame clones, though not all of them. Among roughly 300,000 clones, 75% to 90% were seen once, and the ten largest hold about 10%. As to treatment: roughly 20 received Ad26.COV2.S at low or high dose, single or two shots; several received placebo; per-sample allocation not given. Day 63 after the first vaccine or placebo injection was the time point for sampling. Sequencing used peripheral blood, obtained in a trial of Ad26.COV2.S vaccine versus placebo. These receptors all stem from a person aged 18-65 years who received the Ad26.COV2.S COVID-19 vaccine or a placebo.

The chain employs TRBV18 and TRBJ2-7; D gene uncertain. The CDR3 is made up of 15 amino acids. The V end was cut by 3 bases, the J end by 4 bases, with 16 bases between. Looked up from germline, CDR1 is KGHSH and CDR2 is LQKENI. The CDR3 sequence is CASSPHPPGIYEQYF. In DNA, the CDR3 is TGTGCCAGCTCACCTCACCCACCCGGAATTTACGAGCAGTACTTC.

The chain recombines TRBV2 with TRBJ1-5; D is uncertain. Germline CDR1 SNHLY, CDR2 FYNNEI. The CDR3 loop spans 15 amino acids. Trimming took 4 bases from V and 1 from J, leaving 11 bases between them. CDR3 in DNA: TGTGCCAGCAGTGGACGACTCGCGAGCAATCAGCCCCAGCATTTT. This gives the protein CASSGRLASNQPQHF.

The gene calls are TRBV4-2 and TRBJ1-1; D perhaps matches TRBD1 (5 bases). Trimming took off 0 bases at V and 5 bases at J, with 13 bases between the two ends. CDR3 length: 15 residues. Germline CDR1 is LGHNA and CDR2 is YNFKEQ. The CDR3 DNA sequence: TGTGCCAGCAGCCAAGATCAGGGCGGCGGGACTGAAGCTTTCTTT. It codes for CASSQDQGGGTEAFF.

The rearrangement links TRBV18 to TRBJ1-1; TRBD1 might be the D (5 bases). This CDR3 is 14 amino acids long. The V end lost 5 bases, the J end lost 1 base, and 11 bases lay between the germline ends. Germline V gene data show CDR1 as KGHSH and CDR2 as LQKENI. The CDR3 protein is CASSAMDKNTEAFF. The CDR3 region has the DNA TGTGCCAGCTCAGCAATGGACAAGAACACTGAAGCTTTCTTT.

The rearrangement links TRBV21-1 to TRBJ2-1; the D segment call TRBD1 is taken from the table without a DNA check. TRBV21-1 is designated a pseudogene. The CDR3 is made up of 14 amino acids. The CDR3 here is CASSKLGGDNEQFF. CDR3 coding DNA: TGTGCCAGCAGCAAACTAGGGGGAGACAATGAGCAGTTCTTC.

A single count supports this clone. This rearrangement joins TRBV7-2 to TRBJ2-7, with D uncertain. Per germline, CDR1 SGHTA and CDR2 FQGNSA. Between the trimmed V and J ends, which lost 0 bases and 2 bases, there was a span of 8 bases. The CDR3 has 14 amino acids. CDR3 coding DNA: TGTGCCAGCAGCTTAGCTGACGGACCCTACGAGCAGTACTTC. Translated, it gives CASSLADGPYEQYF.

The chain carries TRBV7-2 and TRBJ2-7, with D possibly being TRBD1 or TRBD2 (5 bases each). The germline V gene has CDR1 SGHTA and CDR2 FQGNSA. The CDR3 contains 13 residues. Between the trimmed V and J ends, which lost 10 bases and 2 bases, there was a span of 15 bases. The CDR3 coding sequence is TGTGCCATCGGGAATCAGGGCCCCTACGAGCAGTACTTC. Its translation: CAIGNQGPYEQYF.

This chain links TRBV10-1 with TRBJ2-6; perhaps TRBD1 as D (5 bases). The CDR3 is 16 amino acids. Germline CDR1 WNHNN, CDR2 SYGVQD (reference sequence). The V end was cut by 5 bases, the J end by 2 bases, with 13 bases between. CDR3 in amino acids: CASSSAPGTGANVLTF. Here the CDR3 DNA reads TGCGCCAGCAGTTCTGCCCCAGGGACTGGGGCCAACGTCCTGACTTTC.

The rearrangement joins TRBV14 to TRBJ2-3, with no clear D. Germline-derived CDR1 and CDR2 are SGHDN and FVKESK. Trimming cost V 5 bases and J 1 base, with 10 bases left between them. This CDR3 contains 14 residues. The CDR3 DNA reads TGTGCCAGCAGCGGCCGGGTCGGCACAGATACGCAGTATTTT. It encodes CASSGRVGTDTQYF.

Of note for this clone: Other DNA sequences in this sample translate to the same CDR3. As DNA, the CDR3 is TGTGCCAGTAGCGGGACCGGGGGCAATCAGCCCCAGCATTTT. Its translation: CASSGTGGNQPQHF. The rearrangement uses TRBV19 and TRBJ1-5; weak D call: TRBD1 (5 bases). V was shortened by 6 bases and J by 2 bases, with 11 bases between the two germline ends. The CDR3 runs 14 residues. The V gene's germline CDR1 is LNHDA and CDR2 SQIVND (reference sequence).

With regard to this clone: The sample contains more than one DNA sequence encoding this CDR3. The CDR3 protein is CASSQDGGNQPQHF. The CDR3, as DNA: TGTGCCAGCAGCCAAGATGGGGGCAATCAGCCCCAGCATTTT. This chain connects TRBV4-2 to TRBJ1-5; the D is unclear. Trimming took 0 bases from V and 2 from J, leaving 5 bases between them. Per germline, CDR1 LGHNA and CDR2 YNFKEQ. This CDR3 has 14 residues.

The rearrangement joins TRBV10-3 to TRBJ1-2; 9 bases align to TRBD1. This CDR3 has 11 amino acids. CDR1 is ENHRY and CDR2 is SYGVKD in the germline V gene. J was trimmed by 8 bases and V by 8 bases; bases with no gene match: 3. CDR3: CAIGDRDGYTF. As DNA, the CDR3 is TGTGCCATCGGGGACAGGGACGGCTACACCTTC.

The chain is built from TRBV10-3 and TRBJ1-3; D is uncertain. Germline V gene data show CDR1 as ENHRY and CDR2 as SYGVKD. The CDR3 has 14 amino acids. The ends were cut back, 4 bases at V and 4 bases at J, with 11 bases in the middle. This chain's CDR3 is CAISGQGNGNTIYF. The CDR3 DNA reads TGTGCCATCAGTGGCCAAGGGAACGGAAACACCATATATTTT.

The J gene is TRBJ2-3, the V gene TRBV13; no reliable D call. The CDR3 covers 13 residues. V lost 1 base to trimming and J lost 5 bases, with 7 bases between them. Germline V gene sequence: CDR1 PRHDT, CDR2 FYEKMQ (reference sequence). The CDR3, as DNA: TGTGCCAGCAGCTTAGCTGGGCAAGATACGCAGTATTTT. Its translation is CASSLAGQDTQYF.

This chain joins TRBV19 and TRBJ2-1; no clear D. CDR3 length: 11 amino acids. Germline-derived CDR1 and CDR2 are LNHDA and SQIVND (reference sequence). Trimming cost V 7 bases and J 12 bases, with 13 bases left between them. Here the CDR3 reads CASKKSEGQFF. The CDR3 DNA follows: TGTGCCAGTAAAAAGTCCGAAGGGCAGTTCTTC.

The chain recombines TRBV7-9 with TRBJ2-1; D is undetermined. This CDR3 comprises 13 residues. V gave up 2 bases and J gave up 8 bases, with 10 bases separating them. Germline V gene data show CDR1 as SEHNR and CDR2 as FQNEAQ (reference sequence). CDR3 DNA: TGTGCCAGCAGCTTACTTCTGGGCCATGAGCAGTTCTTC. Translated: CASSLLLGHEQFF.

The chain uses TRBV6-2 or TRBV6-3 and TRBJ1-2, with 7 positions matching TRBD1. The CDR3 has 18 amino acids. Unmatched junction bases numbered 14, after V lost 0 bases and J lost 4 bases. Germline V CDR1 and CDR2: MNHEY, SVGEGT. CDR3 sequence reads: CASSYSRVRTGWSYGYTF. CDR3 DNA sequence: TGTGCCAGCAGTTACTCGCGTGTTAGGACAGGTTGGAGCTATGGCTACACCTTC.

Here the CDR3 DNA reads TGTGCCAGCAGCCGTCTAGGACAGGGGGCAACAGGAGATACGCAGTATTTT. Protein sequence: CASSRLGQGATGDTQYF. This chain connects TRBV14 to TRBJ2-3; 11 bases map to TRBD1. This CDR3 spans 17 amino acids. Germline CDR1 and CDR2: SGHDN and FVKESK. The junction had 11 bases not matched to a gene; V was cut back by 4 bases and J by 5 bases.

The rearrangement links TRBV7-2 to TRBJ1-2; D is uncertain. Germline V gene lookup returns CDR1 SGHTA and CDR2 FQGNSA. The CDR3 extends over 14 amino acids. V dropped 3 bases and J dropped 4 bases, with 12 bases sitting between them. Written as DNA, the CDR3 is TGTGCCAGCAGCTTCCTGGATCTTCCCTATGGCTACACCTTC. It is translated as CASSFLDLPYGYTF.

This rearrangement joins TRBV3-1 (or the pseudogene TRBV3-2) to TRBJ1-2; 7 nucleotides agree with TRBD1. The V gene's germline CDR1 is LGHDT and CDR2 YNNKEL (reference sequence). The junction had 8 bases not matched to a gene; V was cut back by 0 bases and J by 4 bases. The CDR3 sequence is 16 residues long. CDR3 DNA: TGTGCCAGCAGCCAAGAGAAACAGGGGTACCGCTATGGCTACACCTTC. It encodes CASSQEKQGYRYGYTF.

The chain uses TRBV4-3 and TRBJ2-7; D ambiguous. This CDR3 has 15 amino acids. The V gene lost 2 bases and the J gene lost 2 bases, with 13 bases spanning the gap. Germline V gives CDR1 LGHNA, CDR2 YSLEER. The CDR3 bases are TGCGCCAGCAGCCAAAGCAGAGCTAATCCCTACGAGCAGTACTTC. Amino acid sequence: CASSQSRANPYEQYF.

Only a few counts were recorded for this clone. The genes are TRBV28 and TRBJ1-6; D is possibly TRBD1 (5 bases). V shed 3 bases and J shed 0 bases, with 12 bases lying between them. From germline, CDR1 is MDHEN and CDR2 SYDVKM. This CDR3 region has 17 residues. The CDR3 DNA is TGTGCCAGCAGTTTTTTCAGGGCCAGCTCCTATAATTCACCCCTCCACTTT. Encoded protein: CASSFFRASSYNSPLHF.

This sequence joins TRBV5-1 and TRBJ2-2; D is undetermined. V was trimmed by 6 bases and J by 7 bases, leaving 13 bases between them. Germline V gives CDR1 SGHRS, CDR2 YFSETQ. The CDR3 runs 13 residues. The CDR3 loop is CASTSSPNGELFF. DNA of the CDR3: TGCGCCAGCACCAGTTCTCCAAACGGGGAGCTGTTTTTT.

This clone was seen only once. V is TRBV29-1 and J is TRBJ2-3; 9 bases are shared with TRBD2. V lost 6 bases, J lost 4 bases, and 8 bases stayed unmatched. CDR1 and CDR2 from the germline V gene are SQVTM and ANQGSEA. The CDR3 totals 14 residues. The CDR3 protein is CSVPPKRGADTQYF. CDR3 sequence (DNA): TGCAGCGTCCCGCCTAAGCGGGGGGCAGATACGCAGTATTTT.

The chain couples TRBV7-8 to TRBJ1-1; TRBD1 agrees at 8 bases. With V trimmed by 4 bases and J by 9 bases, 10 bases remained unmatched. The CDR3 spans 14 residues. Germline CDR1 and CDR2: SGHVS and FQNEAQ. The CDR3 protein is CASSSDGQGLKAFF. The CDR3 nucleotides read TGTGCCAGCAGCTCCGATGGACAGGGACTAAAAGCTTTCTTT.